The 27 T cell receptor beta chains below all came from one sample that was sequenced in a study of shared clonotypes between healthy human individuals (TCRdb year 2020). Library preparation employed the immunoSEQ multiplex PCR assay. TCRdb carries this immuneACCESS record with in-frame sequences only. Its versions omit some clonotypes, under half of them owing to an unresolved V gene in the studies checked, with the rest unexplained. This sample gives a few hundred thousand clones in total; 97% of them show up just once. The top ten clonotypes cover approximately 0.057% of the sample. The specimen sequenced was naive CD4+ T cells sorted from blood. The sample's cell subset or site label, in plain terms: CD45RA+ positively selected. The receptors come from a woman aged 25-40 years in good health.

The chain uses TRBV29-1 and TRBJ2-7; 7 positions match TRBD2. V shed 7 bases, J shed 4 bases, and the junction held 10 bases outside the gene matches. CDR3 length: 13 amino acids. The germline CDR1 and CDR2 sequences are SQVTM and ANQGSEA. CDR3 loop: CSGTSSGNYEQYF. The CDR3 nucleotides are TGCAGCGGTACGTCTAGCGGAAATTACGAGCAGTACTTC.

The chain is built from TRBV30 and TRBJ2-5; D tentatively reads TRBD1 or TRBD2 (6 bases each). Trimming removed 3 bases at V and 5 bases at J, with 10 bases between. This CDR3 is 12 amino acids long. Germline V CDR1 and CDR2: GTSNPN, SVGIG (reference sequence). This CDR3 is CAWSGGRETQYF. DNA for the CDR3: TGTGCCTGGAGCGGGGGCCGGGAGACCCAGTACTTC.

The V call is TRBV7-3, the J call TRBJ2-5; the D call may be TRBD1 or TRBD2 (6 bases each). This CDR3 is 13 amino acids long. Deletions cut 5 bases from V and 5 bases from J, with 12 bases between. CDR1 SGHTA and CDR2 FQGTGA come from the germline V gene. CDR3 sequence reads: CASSNDGGETQYF. The CDR3 DNA follows: TGTGCCAGCAGCAACGACGGGGGCGAGACCCAGTACTTC.

V and J are TRBV5-1 and TRBJ1-1; a possible D gene is TRBD1 (5 bases). In germline, CDR1 is SGHRS, CDR2 YFSETQ. The CDR3 runs 14 residues. The V and J ends lost 4 bases and 0 bases respectively, with 10 bases between them. The CDR3 region is CASSVGGMNTEAFF. The CDR3 coding sequence is TGCGCCAGCAGCGTCGGGGGGATGAACACTGAAGCTTTCTTT.

This clone was counted once. The V and J genes are TRBV28 and TRBJ1-2; D is undetermined. Trimming removed 8 bases at V and 7 bases at J, with 20 bases between. Germline CDR1 and CDR2: MDHEN and SYDVKM. The CDR3 sequence is 14 residues long. The CDR3 here is CASQIGVGGSGYTF. The CDR3 DNA follows: TGTGCCAGCCAAATAGGTGTCGGCGGATCTGGCTACACCTTC.

The CDR3, as DNA: TGTGCCTGGGCCGGGACAGGGTTAATCTATGGCTACACCTTC. Residues: CAWAGTGLIYGYTF. V is TRBV30 and J is TRBJ1-2, with 9 bases identical to TRBD1. Per germline, CDR1 GTSNPN and CDR2 SVGIG (reference sequence). Unmatched junction bases numbered 8, after V lost 5 bases and J lost 4 bases. The CDR3 loop spans 14 amino acids.

This rearrangement joins TRBV25-1 to TRBJ2-7; 8 bases line up with TRBD1. J gave up 4 bases and V 3 bases, and 14 bases lay outside the gene matches. CDR1 is MGHDK, CDR2 SYGVNS, per germline. This CDR3 is 17 amino acids long. The CDR3 reads CASSDLGTGVRRYEQYF. The CDR3 bases are TGTGCCAGCAGTGACCTTGGGACAGGCGTCCGCCGGTACGAGCAGTACTTC.

The chain combines TRBV27 with TRBJ2-7, with 8 bases lining up with TRBD2. The CDR3 length is 15 residues. Germline CDR1 and CDR2: MNHEY and SMNVEV (reference sequence). V lost 2 bases and J lost 2; bases outside the gene matches: 5. This chain's CDR3 is CASSLGAGAAYEQYF. The CDR3 nucleotides read TGTGCCAGCAGTTTAGGAGCGGGAGCCGCCTACGAGCAGTACTTC.

This clone has only one observation. The chain joins TRBV28 to TRBJ1-2; D gene unclear. V was cut by 3 bases and J by 7 bases, with 9 bases left in between. CDR3 length equals 12 residues. The germline V gene encodes CDR1 MDHEN and CDR2 SYDVKM. For the CDR3, the DNA is TGTGCCAGCAGTTTTAGGGAGTCTGGCTACACCTTC. Translated, it gives CASSFRESGYTF.

This clone was seen once. The chain couples TRBV20-1 to TRBJ1-2, with 7 bases that match TRBD1. The CDR3 has 11 residues. Germline lookup yields CDR1 DFQATT and CDR2 SNEGSKA (reference sequence). V shed 3 bases, J shed 8 bases, and the junction held 3 bases outside the gene matches. CDR3: CSASPGQGYTF. Here the CDR3 DNA reads TGCAGTGCTAGTCCGGGACAGGGCTACACCTTC.

In its sample, this clone was seen once. The chain employs TRBV5-1 and TRBJ2-1; 11 bases are shared with TRBD2. Trimming took 4 bases from V and 11 from J; bases not matched to a gene: 11. In germline, CDR1 is SGHRS, CDR2 YFSETQ. There are 15 residues in the CDR3. DNA for the CDR3: TGCGCCAGCAGCCCTACTAGCGGGAGTATTTATAAGCAGTTCTTC. It encodes CASSPTSGSIYKQFF.

Only one count was recorded for this clone. This chain joins TRBV6-6 and TRBJ2-3, with a weak D call TRBD2 (6 bases). Trimming shortened V by 0 bases and J by 3 bases, and 13 bases separated the two germline ends. The CDR3 is 16 amino acids. Germline values: CDR1 MNHNY, CDR2 SVGAGI (reference sequence). The CDR3 DNA reads TGTGCCAGCAGTTACTCTTCGGGGGTAGATACAGATACGCAGTATTTT. The encoded protein is CASSYSSGVDTDTQYF.

The table lists this clone with a count of one. This chain connects TRBV18 to TRBJ2-7, with D possibly being TRBD2 (5 bases). The V end lost 0 bases, the J end lost 7 bases, and 13 bases lay between the germline ends. In germline, CDR1 is KGHSH, CDR2 LQKENI. This CDR3 spans 14 amino acids. The CDR3 DNA follows: TGTGCCAGCTCACCACCAGCCACGAGGGAGGAGCAGTACTTC. Protein product: CASSPPATREEQYF.

This clone was observed once. The chain links TRBV18 to TRBJ1-2; 7 bases align to TRBD1. This CDR3 is 15 amino acids long. V shed 4 bases, J shed 4 bases, and the junction held 9 bases outside the gene matches. Germline values: CDR1 KGHSH, CDR2 LQKENI. CDR3 in DNA: TGTGCCAGCTCACGAGACAGGGCGCCGTTCTATGGCTACACCTTC. It is translated as CASSRDRAPFYGYTF.

The rearrangement uses TRBV14 and TRBJ2-1; no definite D call. The CDR3 runs 14 residues. V dropped 4 bases and J dropped 4 bases, with 11 bases sitting between them. Germline values: CDR1 SGHDN, CDR2 FVKESK. CDR3 nucleotide sequence: TGTGCCAGCAGCCCGTCTACCGCATACAATGAGCAGTTCTTC. Translating it yields CASSPSTAYNEQFF.

V gene TRBV28 combines with J gene TRBJ2-3; 8 nucleotides agree with TRBD2. The length of the CDR3 is 14 residues. V shed 6 bases and J 6 bases; nucleotides not matched to a gene: 8. Per germline, CDR1 MDHEN and CDR2 SYDVKM. CDR3 loop: CASSRGGSVDTQYF. The CDR3 coding sequence is TGTGCCAGCAGCCGCGGGGGGTCTGTGGATACGCAGTATTTT.

Concerning this clone: This same CDR3 is encoded by further DNA sequences in the sample. V and J are TRBV9 and TRBJ1-4; the D gene is possibly TRBD1 (5 bases). Trimming pared 0 bases from V and 7 bases from J, leaving 10 bases between. This CDR3 spans 14 amino acids. Germline CDR1 SGDLS, CDR2 YYNGEE. CDR3 DNA: TGTGCCAGCAGCGTAGGGGGCGCGCGTGAAAAACTGTTTTTT. As protein: CASSVGGAREKLFF.

The chain carries TRBV27 and TRBJ2-4, with 8 bases aligning to TRBD1. The ends lost 3 bases at V and 6 bases at J; junction bases unmatched: 4. Germline V lookup: CDR1 MNHEY, CDR2 SMNVEV (reference sequence). The CDR3 is 14 residues long. CDR3 region: CASSFHGTGNIQYF. In nucleotides, the CDR3 is TGTGCCAGCAGTTTTCACGGGACAGGAAACATTCAGTACTTC.

The chain uses TRBV2 and TRBJ1-1; tentatively, D is TRBD1 (5 bases). CDR1 SNHLY and CDR2 FYNNEI come from the germline V gene. CDR3 length equals 11 residues. V gave up 6 bases and J gave up 6 bases, with 8 bases separating them. This CDR3 reads CASRLGAEAFF. In nucleotides, the CDR3 is TGTGCCAGCAGGCTAGGGGCTGAAGCTTTCTTT.

The J gene is TRBJ2-7, the V gene TRBV15, with D maybe TRBD1 (5 bases). The germline CDR1 and CDR2 sequences are LNHNV and YYDKDF (reference sequence). The CDR3 spans 13 residues. V lost 3 bases and J lost 6, with 12 bases in between. CDR3 residues: CATSRAQGSEQYF. CDR3 in DNA: TGTGCCACCAGCAGGGCGCAGGGCAGCGAGCAGTACTTC.

The V call is TRBV5-1, the J call TRBJ2-5; no clear D. V dropped 6 bases and J dropped 5 bases, with 14 bases sitting between them. The CDR3 loop spans 13 amino acids. Germline V gene sequence: CDR1 SGHRS, CDR2 YFSETQ. This chain's CDR3 is CASKELVGETQYF. In DNA form, the CDR3 reads TGCGCCAGCAAAGAGCTGGTCGGGGAGACCCAGTACTTC.

The chain uses TRBV28 and TRBJ1-1; a weak D match, TRBD1 (5 bases). Trimming shortened V by 6 bases and J by 6 bases, and 20 bases separated the two germline ends. The CDR3 covers 15 residues. The germline V gene encodes CDR1 MDHEN and CDR2 SYDVKM. CDR3 bases: TGTGCCAGCAGGCCTCACGGAGAGGGGATCGCTGAAGCTTTCTTT. Amino acids: CASRPHGEGIAEAFF.

The genes are TRBV28 and TRBJ2-3; TRBD2 matches at 9 bases. V lost 4 bases, J lost 6 bases, and 8 bases stayed unmatched. This CDR3 has 15 residues. Germline CDR1 MDHEN, CDR2 SYDVKM. The CDR3 DNA is TGTGCCAGCAGTTCACCCAGCGGGGGGTTGGATACGCAGTATTTT. It translates to CASSSPSGGLDTQYF.

The DNA for the CDR3 is TGTGCCAGCAGTCTTGACAGGGCTAACAATGAGCAGTTCTTC. Protein sequence: CASSLDRANNEQFF. V gene TRBV6-6 combines with J gene TRBJ2-1, with 7 bases matching TRBD1. V gave up 5 bases and J gave up 5 bases; unmatched junction bases: 6. Germline values: CDR1 MNHNY, CDR2 SVGAGI (reference sequence). The CDR3 is 14 amino acids.

The chain uses TRBV4-1 and TRBJ2-3, with TRBD2 matching 13 bases. The ends lost 1 base at V and 2 bases at J; junction bases unmatched: 9. The CDR3 runs to 19 residues. Per germline, CDR1 MGHRA and CDR2 YSYEKL. In nucleotides, the CDR3 is TGCGCCAGCAGCCAAGGAAGGACTAGCGGGAGAAGACCCACAGATACGCAGTATTTT. Translating gives CASSQGRTSGRRPTDTQYF.

The chain uses TRBV28 and TRBJ2-3, with 9 positions matching TRBD2. V was pared by 1 base and J by 5 bases, with 10 bases of the junction left unmatched. The CDR3 loop spans 17 amino acids. Germline V lookup: CDR1 MDHEN, CDR2 SYDVKM. In nucleotides, the CDR3 is TGTGCCAGCAGTTTATTCGGGGTAGCGGGAGATAAAGATACGCAGTATTTT. It translates to CASSLFGVAGDKDTQYF.

The chain recombines TRBV9 with TRBJ1-2; D uncertain. From germline, CDR1 is SGDLS and CDR2 YYNGEE. V lost 4 bases and J 0 bases, leaving 7 bases between the germline ends. This CDR3 has 13 residues. The CDR3 bases are TGTGCCAGCAGCCCCCGACCTAACTATGGCTACACCTTC. It translates to CASSPRPNYGYTF.